This record covers a single T cell receptor beta chain. This specimen belongs to a study of blood T cell repertoires in COVID-19. Study-wide background: PBMCs, B-cell-depleted T cells, or T cells provided the cDNA or gDNA that made up the material.

Germline CDR1 is MNHEY and CDR2 is SVGEGT. V was clipped by 2 bases and J by 8 bases, with 12 bases between them. The CDR3 totals 13 residues. Clones were read by immunoSEQ multiplex PCR, and TCRdb kept only the in-frame ones, dropping some. Altogether 200,000 to 250,000 clones are present, 80% to 90% being singletons, with the ten largest covering just under 20%. The origin of this receptor is a man aged 25-40 years with active or convalescent COVID-19. V usage is TRBV6-2 or TRBV6-3 and J usage is TRBJ1-1; D not resolved. Sequencing was carried out using peripheral blood. DNA of the CDR3: TGTGCCAGCAGTTACCCTGGCCAGGTCGAAGCTTTCTTT. Residues: CASSYPGQVEAFF.